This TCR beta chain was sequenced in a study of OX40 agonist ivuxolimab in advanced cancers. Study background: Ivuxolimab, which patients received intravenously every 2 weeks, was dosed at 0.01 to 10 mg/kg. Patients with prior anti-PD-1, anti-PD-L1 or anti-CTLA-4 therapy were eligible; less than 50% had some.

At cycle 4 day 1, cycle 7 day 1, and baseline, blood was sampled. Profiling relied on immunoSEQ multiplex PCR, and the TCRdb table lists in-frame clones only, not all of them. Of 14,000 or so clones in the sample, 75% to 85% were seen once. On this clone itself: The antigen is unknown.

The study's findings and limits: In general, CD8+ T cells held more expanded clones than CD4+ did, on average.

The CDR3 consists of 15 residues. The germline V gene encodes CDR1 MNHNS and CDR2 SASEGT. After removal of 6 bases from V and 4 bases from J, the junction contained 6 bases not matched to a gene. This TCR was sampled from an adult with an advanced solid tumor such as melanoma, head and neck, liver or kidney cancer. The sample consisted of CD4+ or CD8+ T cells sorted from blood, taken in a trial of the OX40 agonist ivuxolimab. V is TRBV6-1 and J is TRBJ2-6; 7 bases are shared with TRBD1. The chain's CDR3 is CASSVTGAGANVLTF. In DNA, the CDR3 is TGTGCCAGCAGCGTTACAGGGGCCGGGGCCAACGTCCTGACTTTC.